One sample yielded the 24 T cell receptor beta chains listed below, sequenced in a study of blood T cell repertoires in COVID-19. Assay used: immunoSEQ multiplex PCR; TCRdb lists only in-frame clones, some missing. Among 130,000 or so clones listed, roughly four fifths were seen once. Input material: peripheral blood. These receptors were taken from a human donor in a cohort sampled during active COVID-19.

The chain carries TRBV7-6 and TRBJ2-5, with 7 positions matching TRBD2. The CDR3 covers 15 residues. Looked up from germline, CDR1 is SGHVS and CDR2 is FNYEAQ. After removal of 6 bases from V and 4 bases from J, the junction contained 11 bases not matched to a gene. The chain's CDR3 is CASSPRTRGGETQYF. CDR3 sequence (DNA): TGTGCCAGCAGTCCACGGACTAGAGGTGGAGAGACCCAGTACTTC.

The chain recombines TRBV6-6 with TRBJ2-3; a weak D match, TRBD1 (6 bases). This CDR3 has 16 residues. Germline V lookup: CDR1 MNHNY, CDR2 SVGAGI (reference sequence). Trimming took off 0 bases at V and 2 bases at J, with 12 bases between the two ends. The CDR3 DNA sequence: TGTGCCAGCAGTTACTCGATAACAGGGACCACAGATACGCAGTATTTT. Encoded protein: CASSYSITGTTDTQYF.

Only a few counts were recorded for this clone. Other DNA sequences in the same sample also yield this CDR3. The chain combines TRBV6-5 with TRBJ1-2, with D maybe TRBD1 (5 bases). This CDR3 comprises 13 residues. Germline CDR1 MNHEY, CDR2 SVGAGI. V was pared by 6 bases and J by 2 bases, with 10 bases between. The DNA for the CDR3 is TGTGCCAGCAGCTCAGGGCTCAACTATGGCTACACCTTC. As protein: CASSSGLNYGYTF.

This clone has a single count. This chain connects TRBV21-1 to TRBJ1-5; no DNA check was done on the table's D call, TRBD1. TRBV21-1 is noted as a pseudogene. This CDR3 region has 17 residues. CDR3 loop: CATEETGRKASNQPQHF. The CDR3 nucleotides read TGTGCCACCGAGGAGACAGGGAGAAAGGCGAGCAATCAGCCCCAGCATTTT.

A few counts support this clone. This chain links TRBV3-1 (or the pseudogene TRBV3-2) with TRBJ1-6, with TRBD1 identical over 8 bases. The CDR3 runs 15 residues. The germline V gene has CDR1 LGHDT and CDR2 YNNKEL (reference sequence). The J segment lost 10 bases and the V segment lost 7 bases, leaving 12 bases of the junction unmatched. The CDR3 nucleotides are TGTGCCAGCACCCAGTCGACAGGGGAGCGCTCACCCCTCCACTTT. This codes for CASTQSTGERSPLHF.

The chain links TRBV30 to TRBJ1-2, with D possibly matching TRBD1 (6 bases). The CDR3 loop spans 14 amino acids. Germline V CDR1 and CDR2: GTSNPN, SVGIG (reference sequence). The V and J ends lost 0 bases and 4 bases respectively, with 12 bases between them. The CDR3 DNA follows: TGTGCCTGGAGTGTAGCAGGGGAAAGCTATGGCTACACCTTC. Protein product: CAWSVAGESYGYTF.

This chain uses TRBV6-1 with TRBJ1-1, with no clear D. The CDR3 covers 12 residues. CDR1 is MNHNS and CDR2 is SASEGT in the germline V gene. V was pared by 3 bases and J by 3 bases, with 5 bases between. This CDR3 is CASSERDTEAFF. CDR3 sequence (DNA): TGTGCCAGCAGTGAGAGGGACACTGAAGCTTTCTTT.

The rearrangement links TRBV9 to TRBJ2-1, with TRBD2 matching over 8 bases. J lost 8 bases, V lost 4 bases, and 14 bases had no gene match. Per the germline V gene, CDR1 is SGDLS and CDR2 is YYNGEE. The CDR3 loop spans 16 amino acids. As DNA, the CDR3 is TGTGCCAGCAGCTCACCTCGGGGGGGCAGAGGCGATGAGCAGTTCTTC. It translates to CASSSPRGGRGDEQFF. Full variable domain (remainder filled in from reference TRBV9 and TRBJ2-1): DSGVTQTPKHLITATGQRVTLRCSPRSGDLSVYWYQQSLDQGLQFLIQYYNGEERAKGNILERFSAQQFPDLHSELNLSSLELGDSALYFCASSSPRGGRGDEQFFGPGTRLTVL.

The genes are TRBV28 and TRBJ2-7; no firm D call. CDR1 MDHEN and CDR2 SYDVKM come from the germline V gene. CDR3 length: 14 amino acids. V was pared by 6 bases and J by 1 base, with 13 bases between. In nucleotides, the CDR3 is TGTGCCAGCAGCCTGCCTAAGAAGTCCTACGAGCAGTACTTC. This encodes CASSLPKKSYEQYF.

The CDR3 region has the DNA TGTGCCAGCAAGGAGGCCTCGAACACCGGGGAGCTGTTTTTT. As protein: CASKEASNTGELFF. V gene TRBV6-4 combines with J gene TRBJ2-2, with TRBD2 as a possible D gene (5 bases). V was clipped by 7 bases and J by 0 bases, with 9 bases between them. In germline, CDR1 is MRHNA, CDR2 SNTAGT. The CDR3 spans 14 residues.

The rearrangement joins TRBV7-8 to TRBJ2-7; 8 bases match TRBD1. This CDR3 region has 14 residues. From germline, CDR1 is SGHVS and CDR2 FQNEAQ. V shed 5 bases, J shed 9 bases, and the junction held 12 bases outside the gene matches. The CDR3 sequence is CASSTLTGDRAQYF. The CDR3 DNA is TGTGCCAGCAGCACCTTGACAGGGGATAGGGCGCAGTACTTC.

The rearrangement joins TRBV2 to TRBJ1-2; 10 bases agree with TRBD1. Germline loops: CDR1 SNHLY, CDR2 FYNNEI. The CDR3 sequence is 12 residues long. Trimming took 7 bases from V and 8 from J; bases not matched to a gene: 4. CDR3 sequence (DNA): TGTGCCAGCACCGACAGGGGGCACGGCTACACCTTC. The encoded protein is CASTDRGHGYTF.

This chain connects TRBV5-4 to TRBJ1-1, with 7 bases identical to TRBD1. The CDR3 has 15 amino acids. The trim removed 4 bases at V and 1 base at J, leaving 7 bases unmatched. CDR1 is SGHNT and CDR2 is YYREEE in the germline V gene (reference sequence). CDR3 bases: TGTGCCAGCAGCCGGGAACAGGGGAGGAACACTGAAGCTTTCTTT. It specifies CASSREQGRNTEAFF. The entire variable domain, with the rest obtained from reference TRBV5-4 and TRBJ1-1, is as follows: ETGVTQSPTHLIKTRGQQVTLRCSSQSGHNTVSWYQQALGQGPQFIFQYYREEENGRGNFPPRFSGLQFPNYSSELNVNALELDDSALYLCASSREQGRNTEAFFGQGTRLTVV.

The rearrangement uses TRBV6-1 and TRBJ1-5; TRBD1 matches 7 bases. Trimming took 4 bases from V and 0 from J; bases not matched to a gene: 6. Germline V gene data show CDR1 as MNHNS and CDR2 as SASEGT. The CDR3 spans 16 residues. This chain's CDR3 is CASSGTGAYSNQPQHF. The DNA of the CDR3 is TGTGCCAGCAGTGGGACAGGAGCTTATAGCAATCAGCCCCAGCATTTT.

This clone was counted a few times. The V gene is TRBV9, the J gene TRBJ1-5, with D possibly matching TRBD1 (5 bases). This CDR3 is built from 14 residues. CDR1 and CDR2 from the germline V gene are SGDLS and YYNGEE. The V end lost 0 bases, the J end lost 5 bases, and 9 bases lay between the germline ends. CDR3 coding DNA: TGTGCCAGCAGCGTAGGACAGCCCCATCAGCCCCAGCATTTT. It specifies CASSVGQPHQPQHF.

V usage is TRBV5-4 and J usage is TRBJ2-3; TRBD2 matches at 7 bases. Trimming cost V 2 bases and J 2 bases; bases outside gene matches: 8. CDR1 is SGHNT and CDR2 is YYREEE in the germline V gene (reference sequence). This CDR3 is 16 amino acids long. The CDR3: CASSFRRDYNTDTQYF. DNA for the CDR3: TGTGCCAGCAGCTTCAGAAGGGACTACAACACAGATACGCAGTATTTT.

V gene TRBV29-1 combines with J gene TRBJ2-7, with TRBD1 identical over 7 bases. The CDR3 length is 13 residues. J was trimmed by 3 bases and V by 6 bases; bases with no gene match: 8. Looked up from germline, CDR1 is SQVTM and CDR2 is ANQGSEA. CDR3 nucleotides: TGCAGCGTGGGAAGGGGACAGAACTACGAGCAGTACTTC. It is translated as CSVGRGQNYEQYF.

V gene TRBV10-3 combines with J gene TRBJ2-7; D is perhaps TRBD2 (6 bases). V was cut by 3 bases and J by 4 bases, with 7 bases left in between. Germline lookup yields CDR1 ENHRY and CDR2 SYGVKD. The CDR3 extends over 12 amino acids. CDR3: CAISDGGYEQYF. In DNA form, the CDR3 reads TGTGCCATCAGTGACGGAGGGTACGAGCAGTACTTC.

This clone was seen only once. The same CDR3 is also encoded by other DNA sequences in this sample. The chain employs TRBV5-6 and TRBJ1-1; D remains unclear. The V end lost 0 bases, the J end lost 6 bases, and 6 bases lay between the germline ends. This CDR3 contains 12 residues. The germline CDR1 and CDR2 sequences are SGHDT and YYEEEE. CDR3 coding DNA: TGTGCCAGCAGCTTGGCCCTCTCTGAAGCTTTCTTT. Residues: CASSLALSEAFF.

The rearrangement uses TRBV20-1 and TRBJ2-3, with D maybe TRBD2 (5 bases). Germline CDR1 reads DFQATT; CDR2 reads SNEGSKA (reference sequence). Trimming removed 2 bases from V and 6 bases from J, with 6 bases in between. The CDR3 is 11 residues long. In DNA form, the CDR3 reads TGCAGTGCTAGACGCGGGGATACGCAGTATTTT. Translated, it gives CSARRGDTQYF.

The DNA of the CDR3 is TGTGCCAGCAGTTTAAAGCGAGGGGGTAACCGGGGAATGTTTTTAGTCAAGTATTTT. This translates into CASSLKRGGNRGMFLVKYF. This rearrangement joins TRBV28 to TRBJ2-3; possible D gene TRBD1, 6 bases. The CDR3 loop spans 19 amino acids. CDR1 and CDR2 (germline): MDHEN, SYDVKM. V lost 2 bases and J 13 bases, leaving 34 bases between the germline ends.

The CDR3 region is CSASDRAEGEQFF. CDR3 nucleotides: TGCAGCGCCTCGGACAGGGCGGAGGGTGAGCAGTTCTTC. The chain combines TRBV29-1 with TRBJ2-1, with 8 bases identical to TRBD1. The CDR3 runs 13 residues. The J segment lost 9 bases and the V segment lost 7 bases, leaving 11 bases of the junction unmatched. CDR1 SQVTM and CDR2 ANQGSEA come from the germline V gene.

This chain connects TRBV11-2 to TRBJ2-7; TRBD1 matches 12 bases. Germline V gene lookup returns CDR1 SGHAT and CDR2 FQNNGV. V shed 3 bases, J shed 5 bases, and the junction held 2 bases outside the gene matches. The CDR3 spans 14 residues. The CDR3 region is CASSFGTGGHEQYF. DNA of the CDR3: TGTGCCAGCAGCTTCGGGACAGGGGGCCACGAGCAGTACTTC.

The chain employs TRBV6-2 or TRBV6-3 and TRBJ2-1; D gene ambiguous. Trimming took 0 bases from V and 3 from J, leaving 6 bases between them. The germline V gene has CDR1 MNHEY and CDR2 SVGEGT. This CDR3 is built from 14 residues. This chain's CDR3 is CASSYSISYNEQFF. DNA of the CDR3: TGTGCCAGCAGTTACTCGATCAGCTACAATGAGCAGTTCTTC.